The 28 T cell receptor beta chains listed next were all sequenced from one sample in a study of shared clonotypes between healthy human individuals. Sequencing was performed with immunoSEQ multiplex PCR; in TCRdb, only in-frame clones are kept and a portion is missing. The repertoire holds 1 million to 1.2 million clones, with 60% to 80% as singletons. Sequences were obtained from memory CD4+ T cells from PBMCs. This sample's subset: CD45RA-negative fraction. The origin of the receptors is a young man in good health. Some clones in this sample may be carry-over from other donors' samples.

The sample holds a few counts of this clone. V gene TRBV28 combines with J gene TRBJ1-2; 10 bases line up with TRBD1. This CDR3 is 14 amino acids long. V lost 5 bases to trimming and J lost 4 bases; unmatched junction nucleotides: 4. Germline values: CDR1 MDHEN, CDR2 SYDVKM. CDR3 residues: CASSVDRGLYGYTF. CDR3 nucleotide sequence: TGTGCCAGCAGTGTCGACAGGGGGCTCTATGGCTACACCTTC.

The rearrangement uses TRBV19 and TRBJ1-5; a possible D gene is TRBD1 (5 bases). V was pared by 7 bases and J by 5 bases, with 18 bases between. Germline V gives CDR1 LNHDA, CDR2 SQIVND (reference sequence). This CDR3 has 15 residues. CDR3 bases: TGTGCCAGTACCGTCGGCAGGGAAGGTTATCAGCCCCAGCATTTT. Encoded protein: CASTVGREGYQPQHF.

The chain uses TRBV9 and TRBJ2-2, with 7 bases identical to TRBD2. The trim removed 3 bases at V and 0 bases at J, leaving 2 bases unmatched. Germline lookup yields CDR1 SGDLS and CDR2 YYNGEE. The CDR3 consists of 15 residues. This CDR3 is CASSALAPNTGELFF. CDR3 sequence (DNA): TGTGCCAGCAGCGCACTAGCGCCGAACACCGGGGAGCTGTTTTTT.

This rearrangement joins TRBV2 to TRBJ2-3; D ambiguous. This CDR3 is 14 amino acids long. The germline V and J ends were trimmed by 8 bases and 0 bases, with 12 bases remaining between them. Per the germline V gene, CDR1 is SNHLY and CDR2 is FYNNEI. The CDR3 DNA reads TGTGCCAGCCGGGTCGGCCCTAGCACAGATACGCAGTATTTT. Residues: CASRVGPSTDTQYF.

The chain couples TRBV30 to TRBJ2-2, with D perhaps TRBD1 (6 bases). The CDR3 is 16 residues long. Trimming shortened V by 2 bases and J by 4 bases, and 17 bases separated the two germline ends. Germline CDR1 reads GTSNPN; CDR2 reads SVGIG (reference sequence). The DNA of the CDR3 is TGTGCCTGGAGTAAAGGGGGATTACTGGGCACCGGGGAGCTGTTTTTT. It specifies CAWSKGGLLGTGELFF.

The V call is TRBV6-5, the J call TRBJ1-5; D remains unclear. Deletions cut 0 bases from V and 4 bases from J, with 10 bases between. In germline, CDR1 is MNHEY, CDR2 SVGAGI. The CDR3 is made up of 15 amino acids. The CDR3 DNA sequence: TGTGCCAGCAGTTACTCGTGGACGGCTAATCAGCCCCAGCATTTT. Translated, it gives CASSYSWTANQPQHF.

V is TRBV18 and J is TRBJ2-7; 7 nucleotides align to TRBD1. With V trimmed by 2 bases and J by 6 bases, 4 bases remained unmatched. CDR1 and CDR2 from the germline V gene are KGHSH and LQKENI. This CDR3 spans 13 amino acids. CDR3 DNA: TGTGCCAGCTCACCAGGGACAGCAGGCGAGCAGTACTTC. It yields the protein CASSPGTAGEQYF.

The V call is TRBV25-1, the J call TRBJ1-2, with a possible D match to TRBD1 (5 bases). The ends were cut back, 6 bases at V and 3 bases at J, with 11 bases in the middle. The CDR3 is 13 amino acids. The germline gives CDR1 MGHDK, CDR2 SYGVNS. CDR3 in amino acids: CASSPRGDYGYTF. CDR3 bases: TGTGCCAGCAGCCCGCGGGGCGACTATGGCTACACCTTC.

The chain joins TRBV11-2 to TRBJ2-7; a weak D match, TRBD1 (6 bases). V gave up 3 bases and J gave up 3 bases, with 9 bases separating them. The CDR3 has 13 residues. Per germline, CDR1 SGHAT and CDR2 FQNNGV. The CDR3 here is CASSLDRHYEQYF. The CDR3 coding sequence is TGTGCCAGCAGCTTGGACAGACACTACGAGCAGTACTTC.

The chain couples TRBV6-6 to TRBJ2-7, with 9 bases matching TRBD1. J lost 6 bases, V lost 4 bases, and 13 bases had no gene match. The CDR3 consists of 16 residues. Germline CDR1 is MNHNY and CDR2 is SVGAGI (reference sequence). CDR3 sequence (DNA): TGTGCCAGCAGTTCCCGGGACAGGGTTATATTAATCGAGCAGTACTTC. As protein: CASSSRDRVILIEQYF.

V is TRBV2 and J is TRBJ1-4; 7 nucleotides align to TRBD1. CDR1 is SNHLY, CDR2 FYNNEI, per germline. Trimming took 6 bases from V and 8 from J; bases not matched to a gene: 9. The length of the CDR3 is 14 residues. The CDR3 protein is CASSFTGVLEKLFF. CDR3 DNA: TGTGCCAGCAGCTTCACAGGGGTCCTAGAAAAACTGTTTTTT.

The chain combines TRBV5-4 with TRBJ2-5; 10 bases are a match to TRBD2. With 0 bases clipped from V and 2 bases from J, the junction kept 4 bases outside the gene matches. CDR1 and CDR2 (germline): SGHNT, YYREEE (reference sequence). The CDR3 has 16 residues. The CDR3 DNA follows: TGTGCCAGCAGCTTGGGAGGACTAGCGGTACAAGAGACCCAGTACTTC. It yields the protein CASSLGGLAVQETQYF.

This clone has a single count. The V call is TRBV18, the J call TRBJ2-7; 8 positions match TRBD1. This CDR3 region has 14 residues. Germline-derived CDR1 and CDR2 are KGHSH and LQKENI. The J segment lost 9 bases and the V segment lost 6 bases, leaving 13 bases of the junction unmatched. CDR3 coding DNA: TGTGCCAGCTCTTCGGACAGGGCGTGGCGCGGGCAGTACTTC. Protein sequence: CASSSDRAWRGQYF.

This chain connects TRBV6-1 to TRBJ1-3; no firm D call. V lost 0 bases, J lost 6 bases, and 9 bases lay in between. Germline assignment: CDR1 MNHNS and CDR2 SASEGT. This CDR3 is 14 amino acids long. DNA for the CDR3: TGTGCCAGCAGTGAAGCGGGCACGGCAAACACCATATATTTT. Protein sequence: CASSEAGTANTIYF.

V and J are TRBV7-8 and TRBJ2-7; 7 nucleotides match TRBD1. The CDR3 has 15 residues. The junction had 6 bases not matched to a gene; V was cut back by 2 bases and J by 2 bases. Looked up from germline, CDR1 is SGHVS and CDR2 is FQNEAQ. The CDR3 sequence: CASSLRVTGPYEQYF. The CDR3 coding sequence is TGTGCCAGCAGCTTACGAGTGACAGGGCCCTACGAGCAGTACTTC.

V usage is TRBV10-3 and J usage is TRBJ2-7; 7 positions agree with TRBD2. Looked up from germline, CDR1 is ENHRY and CDR2 is SYGVKD. The trim removed 4 bases at V and 2 bases at J, leaving 5 bases unmatched. The CDR3 sequence is 14 residues long. The DNA for the CDR3 is TGTGCCATCAGTGGCGGACTAGGTACCTACGAGCAGTACTTC. This sequence encodes CAISGGLGTYEQYF.

CDR3 protein: CASSRGNTEDYGYTF. CDR3 in DNA: TGCGCCAGCAGCCGAGGCAATACAGAGGACTATGGCTACACCTTC. The V gene is TRBV5-1, the J gene TRBJ1-2, with no clear D. Germline CDR1 SGHRS, CDR2 YFSETQ. Trimming took off 4 bases at V and 3 bases at J, with 16 bases between the two ends. This CDR3 is 15 amino acids long.

The J gene is TRBJ2-7, the V gene TRBV20-1; D uncertain. With 5 bases removed from V and 3 bases from J, the gap between germline ends came to 8 bases. The CDR3 sequence is 11 residues long. The germline gives CDR1 DFQATT, CDR2 SNEGSKA (reference sequence). The CDR3 nucleotides are TGCAGTGCTCCACCACGCTACGAGCAGTACTTC. Translation gives CSAPPRYEQYF.

With respect to this clone: Being one base from a much bigger clone, this may be a read error. V gene TRBV7-2 combines with J gene TRBJ2-5; D uncertain. Per germline, CDR1 SGHTA and CDR2 FQGNSA. The CDR3 runs to 14 residues. Written as DNA, the CDR3 is TGTGCCAGCAGCTTAAGGAAAGCTGAGGAGATCCAGTACTTC. Its translation: CASSLRKAEEIQYF.

The V call is TRBV30, the J call TRBJ2-3; 8 nucleotides line up with TRBD2. The CDR3 loop spans 17 amino acids. With V trimmed by 1 base and J by 0 bases, 9 bases remained unmatched. CDR1 is GTSNPN, CDR2 SVGIG, per germline (reference sequence). CDR3 amino acids: CAWSEGAGGGSTDTQYF. In DNA form, the CDR3 reads TGTGCCTGGAGTGAAGGGGCGGGAGGTGGAAGCACAGATACGCAGTATTTT.

The chain has TRBV28 and TRBJ2-3; no definite D call. Trimming shortened V by 4 bases and J by 2 bases, and 7 bases separated the two germline ends. The CDR3 extends over 13 amino acids. Germline V lookup: CDR1 MDHEN, CDR2 SYDVKM. DNA for the CDR3: TGTGCCAGCAGTTCCCGAAACACAGATACGCAGTATTTT. Translation: CASSSRNTDTQYF.

The chain uses TRBV28 and TRBJ2-3; D gene uncertain. The germline CDR1 and CDR2 sequences are MDHEN and SYDVKM. V was trimmed by 4 bases and J by 3 bases, leaving 11 bases between them. The length of the CDR3 is 14 residues. The DNA of the CDR3 is TGTGCCAGCAGTTCCAGTTCCAATACAGATACGCAGTATTTT. It specifies CASSSSSNTDTQYF.

This chain joins TRBV5-1 and TRBJ2-7; no definite D call. CDR1 is SGHRS, CDR2 YFSETQ, per germline. The CDR3 sequence is 13 residues long. V lost 4 bases, J lost 3 bases, and 11 bases lay in between. The CDR3: CASSIGGDYEQYF. The CDR3 bases are TGCGCCAGCAGCATTGGCGGCGACTACGAGCAGTACTTC.

The rearrangement uses TRBV2 and TRBJ1-5; the D gene is possibly TRBD1 (5 bases). From germline, CDR1 is SNHLY and CDR2 FYNNEI. This CDR3 is 13 amino acids long. Deletions cut 9 bases from V and 7 bases from J, with 16 bases between. Written as DNA, the CDR3 is TGTGCCAGGGGACGGGGCGACAGACAGCCCCAGCATTTT. Translating gives CARGRGDRQPQHF. The full variable domain, in which reference TRBV2 and TRBJ1-5 provide the parts outside the CDR3, is EPEVTQTPSHQVTQMGQEVILRCVPISNHLYFYWYRQILGQKVEFLVSFYNNEISEKSEIFDDQFSVERPDGSNFTLKIRSTKLEDSAMYFCARGRGDRQPQHFGDGTRLSIL.

The CDR3 bases are TGTGCCAGCAGTGAAAGGGAAAAGAATCAGCCCCAGCATTTT. It translates to CASSEREKNQPQHF. V is TRBV6-1 and J is TRBJ1-5; D is unresolved. The CDR3 sequence is 14 residues long. Looked up from germline, CDR1 is MNHNS and CDR2 is SASEGT. V was pared by 2 bases and J by 4 bases, with 9 bases between.

This chain joins TRBV7-9 and TRBJ2-1, with TRBD2 matching over 8 bases. The V and J ends lost 8 bases and 9 bases, in that order; junction bases with no gene match: 12. CDR3 size: 14 residues. The V gene's germline CDR1 is SEHNR and CDR2 FQNEAQ (reference sequence). The CDR3 nucleotides read TGTGCCAGCTCCCGGGCGGGGGGAACGGGTGAGCAGTTCTTC. Translation gives CASSRAGGTGEQFF.

This rearrangement joins TRBV28 to TRBJ1-2, with TRBD1 as a possible D gene (6 bases). Per germline, CDR1 MDHEN and CDR2 SYDVKM. The length of the CDR3 is 14 residues. V lost 2 bases and J lost 1, with 8 bases in between. DNA for the CDR3: TGTGCCAGCAGTTTAAGGGGGGGTAACTATGGCTACACCTTC. This encodes CASSLRGGNYGYTF.

Remarks on this clone: Other nucleotide sequences in the sample specify the same CDR3. V gene TRBV9 combines with J gene TRBJ2-1; TRBD1 agrees at 8 bases. CDR1 is SGDLS and CDR2 is YYNGEE in the germline V gene. CDR3 length: 16 amino acids. V shed 0 bases, J shed 3 bases, and the junction held 5 bases outside the gene matches. This chain's CDR3 is CASSVGLGQGYNEQFF. The CDR3 region has the DNA TGTGCCAGCAGCGTAGGCCTAGGACAGGGCTACAATGAGCAGTTCTTC.